This T cell receptor (beta chain) was documented in a study of radiotherapy plus CTLA-4 blockade in lung cancer. Study-level results: After radiotherapy and ipilimumab, tumor-derived clones expanded in peripheral blood.

Patients in the study, people with chemo-refractory metastatic non-small-cell lung cancer, received focal radiation plus ipilimumab CTLA-4 blockade. Only in-frame clones appear in the TCRdb table, and some are missing; sequencing was by immunoSEQ multiplex PCR. Here the sample spans 80,000 to 95,000 clones, roughly four fifths being singletons. The count of this clone is one. The antigen remains unidentified. CDR1 and CDR2 from the germline V gene are MDHEN and SYDVKM. V dropped 5 bases and J dropped 2 bases, with 10 bases sitting between them. CDR3 length: 13 residues. Source: peripheral blood, taken from a patient treated with radiotherapy plus ipilimumab. The chain joins TRBV28 to TRBJ2-7; D not certain. The sequence derives from a human donor with non-small cell lung cancer who had stable disease on radiotherapy plus ipilimumab. The CDR3 spells CASSPNSPYEQYF. The CDR3 DNA reads TGTGCCAGCAGTCCAAACAGCCCCTACGAGCAGTACTTC. Supplemented by reference TRBV28 and TRBJ2-7, the full variable domain reads DVKVTQSSRYLVKRTGEKVFLECVQDMDHENMFWYRQDPGLGLRLIYFSYDVKMKEKGDIPEGYSVSREKKERFSLILESASTNQTSMYLCASSPNSPYEQYFGPGTRLTVT.